This T cell receptor (beta chain) was found in a study of shared clonotypes between healthy human individuals. Study outcomes and limitations: Despite large depth, rarefaction showed incomplete sorted-subset sequencing.

With respect to this clone: Its antigen remains unidentified.

The CDR3 has 16 amino acids. Germline V gene data show CDR1 as MDHEN and CDR2 as SYDVKM. Trimming removed 1 base from V and 2 bases from J, with 14 bases in between. CD8 cells regarded as naive lacked CD45RO, were positively chosen for CCR7, and omitted terminally differentiated effector memory CD45RA+ cells. When replicate PCRs were run on sorted subsets, they used about 200 ng DNA, about 30,000 T cell genomes. The assay was immunoSEQ multiplex PCR, and TCRdb's table has in-frame clones only and misses some. Of hundreds of thousands of clones listed, about 91% were seen once; the top ten hold approximately 25%.

The chain recombines TRBV28 with TRBJ2-5; D gene ambiguous. The TCR was taken from a man aged 25-45 years in good health. Sequencing input: naive CD8+ T cells sorted from blood. CDR3 bases: TGTGCCAGCAGTTTATTCCTCCTAGATTTGCAAGAGACCCAGTACTTC. Protein: CASSLFLLDLQETQYF. The complete variable domain, with remaining parts taken from reference TRBV28 and TRBJ2-5, reads DVKVTQSSRYLVKRTGEKVFLECVQDMDHENMFWYRQDPGLGLRLIYFSYDVKMKEKGDIPEGYSVSREKKERFSLILESASTNQTSMYLCASSLFLLDLQETQYFGPGTRLLVL.